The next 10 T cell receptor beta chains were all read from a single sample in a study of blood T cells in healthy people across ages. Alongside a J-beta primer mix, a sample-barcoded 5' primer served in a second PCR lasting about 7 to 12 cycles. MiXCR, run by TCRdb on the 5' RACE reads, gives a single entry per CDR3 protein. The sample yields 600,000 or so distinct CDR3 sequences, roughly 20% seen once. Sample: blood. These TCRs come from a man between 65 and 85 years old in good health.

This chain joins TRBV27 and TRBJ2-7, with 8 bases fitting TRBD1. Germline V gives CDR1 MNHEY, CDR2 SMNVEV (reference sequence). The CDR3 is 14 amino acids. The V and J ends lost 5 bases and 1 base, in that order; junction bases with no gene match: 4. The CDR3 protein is CASSIRTGSYEQYF. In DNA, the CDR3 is TGTGCCAGCAGTATCAGGACAGGGTCCTACGAGCAGTACTTC.

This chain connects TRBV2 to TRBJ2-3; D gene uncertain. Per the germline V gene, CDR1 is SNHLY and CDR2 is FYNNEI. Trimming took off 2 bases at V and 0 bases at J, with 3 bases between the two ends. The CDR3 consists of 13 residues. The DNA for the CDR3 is TGTGCCAGCAGTGAACTGAGCACAGATACGCAGTATTTT. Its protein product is CASSELSTDTQYF.

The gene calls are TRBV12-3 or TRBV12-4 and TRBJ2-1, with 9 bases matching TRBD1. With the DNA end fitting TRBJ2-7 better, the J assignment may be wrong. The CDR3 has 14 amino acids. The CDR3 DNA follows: TGTGCCAGCAGATCCCTTGGGACAGGGAACGAGCAGTACTTC. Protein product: CASRSLGTGNEQYF.

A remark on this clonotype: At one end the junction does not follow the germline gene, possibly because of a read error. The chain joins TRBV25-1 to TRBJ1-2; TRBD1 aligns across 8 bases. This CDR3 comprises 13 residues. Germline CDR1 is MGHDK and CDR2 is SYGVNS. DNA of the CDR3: TGTGACAGCAGCCCGGACAGGGTTTCTGGCTACACCTTC. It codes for CDSSPDRVSGYTF.

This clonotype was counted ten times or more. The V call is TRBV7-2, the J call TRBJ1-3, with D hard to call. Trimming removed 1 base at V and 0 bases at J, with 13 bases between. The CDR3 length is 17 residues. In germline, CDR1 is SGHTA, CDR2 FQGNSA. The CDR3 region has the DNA TGTGCCAGCAGCTTAGAGGCGGGGAGATACTCTGGAAACACCATATATTTT. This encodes CASSLEAGRYSGNTIYF.

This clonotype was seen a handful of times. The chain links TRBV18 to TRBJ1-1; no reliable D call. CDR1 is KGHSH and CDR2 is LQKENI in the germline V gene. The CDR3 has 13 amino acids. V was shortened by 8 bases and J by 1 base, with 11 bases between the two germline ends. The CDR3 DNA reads TGTGCCAGCCGAAGGGCCGAGAACACTGAAGCTTTCTTT. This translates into CASRRAENTEAFF.

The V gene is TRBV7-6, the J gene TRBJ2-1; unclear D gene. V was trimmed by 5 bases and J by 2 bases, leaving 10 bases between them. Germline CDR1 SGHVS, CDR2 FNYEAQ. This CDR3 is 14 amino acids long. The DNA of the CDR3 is TGTGCCAGCAGCGCAAGCGCGACCTACAATGAGCAGTTCTTC. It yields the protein CASSASATYNEQFF.

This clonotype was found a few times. CDR3 protein: CASSPGGGQTGYEQYF. CDR3 DNA sequence: TGTGCCAGCAGCCCCGGAGGAGGACAGACGGGCTACGAGCAGTACTTC. The V gene is TRBV9, the J gene TRBJ2-7, with TRBD1 as a possible D gene (6 bases). The CDR3 is made up of 16 amino acids. Germline V gene lookup returns CDR1 SGDLS and CDR2 YYNGEE. Between the trimmed V and J ends, which lost 4 bases and 3 bases, there was a span of 20 bases.

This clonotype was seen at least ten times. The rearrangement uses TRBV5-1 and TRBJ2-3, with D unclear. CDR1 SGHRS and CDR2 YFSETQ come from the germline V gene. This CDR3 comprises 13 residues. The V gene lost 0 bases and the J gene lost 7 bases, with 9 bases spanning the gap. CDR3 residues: CASSLEEGNTQYF. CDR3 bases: TGCGCCAGCAGCTTGGAGGAAGGCAATACGCAGTATTTT. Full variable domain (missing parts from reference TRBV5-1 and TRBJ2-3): KAGVTQTPRYLIKTRGQQVTLSCSPISGHRSVSWYQQTPGQGLQFLFEYFSETQRNKGNFPGRFSGRQFSNSRSEMNVSTLELGDSALYLCASSLEEGNTQYFGPGTRLTVL.

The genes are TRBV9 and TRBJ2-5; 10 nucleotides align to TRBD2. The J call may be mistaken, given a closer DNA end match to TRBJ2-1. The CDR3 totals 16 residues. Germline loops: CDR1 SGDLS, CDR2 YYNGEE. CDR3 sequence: CASSVASSGSSLEQFF. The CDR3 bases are TGTGCCAGCAGCGTAGCGTCTAGCGGGAGTTCCCTTGAGCAGTTCTTC.